A single count supports the clone carrying this T cell receptor (beta chain). The data derive from a study of shared clonotypes between healthy human individuals. Here immunoSEQ multiplex PCR was the method, and the copy in TCRdb shows in-frame clones only, minus some. Here the sample spans more than 1.2 million clones, 97% to 99% being singletons. The germline CDR1 and CDR2 sequences are WSHSY and SAAADI. The CDR3 is 16 amino acids. Germline trimming cut 2 bases from V and 2 bases from J; bases unmatched to any gene: 5. The chain links TRBV10-2 to TRBJ1-4; 7 nucleotides align to TRBD1. This clonotype was obtained from a man aged 25-45 years in good health. Sequenced material: naive CD4+ T cells sorted from blood. Described subset: CD45RA+ positively selected. CDR3 loop: CASSEAGGLTNEKLFF. The DNA for the CDR3 is TGCGCCAGCAGTGAGGCAGGGGGGTTGACTAATGAAAAACTGTTTTTT.